This T cell receptor beta chain was observed in a study of human T cells and chemical hapten exposure. Time point denoted: pre-sensitization, week 0. Treatment in this sample: therapeutic diphenylcyclopropenone sensitization with weekly scalp DPC. TCRdb re-analysed the RACE reads in MiXCR, keeping a single row per CDR3 protein. This sample has around 180,000 distinct CDR3 sequences, with more than 25% found just once. The CDR3 totals 13 residues. Trimming removed 5 bases from V and 2 bases from J, with 10 bases in between. From germline, CDR1 is SGHAT and CDR2 FQDESV (reference sequence). The J gene is TRBJ2-7, the V gene TRBV11-1; no definite D call. The clonotype comes from a woman in her twenties or thirties with alopecia areata. Some clones in this sample may be carry-over from other donors' samples. The specimen comprised whole blood, sampled in connection with sensitization to the hapten diphenylcyclopropenone (DPC). CDR3 nucleotide sequence: TGTGCCAGCAGCCCTCCGGCTACCTACGAGCAGTACTTC. This translates into CASSPPATYEQYF.